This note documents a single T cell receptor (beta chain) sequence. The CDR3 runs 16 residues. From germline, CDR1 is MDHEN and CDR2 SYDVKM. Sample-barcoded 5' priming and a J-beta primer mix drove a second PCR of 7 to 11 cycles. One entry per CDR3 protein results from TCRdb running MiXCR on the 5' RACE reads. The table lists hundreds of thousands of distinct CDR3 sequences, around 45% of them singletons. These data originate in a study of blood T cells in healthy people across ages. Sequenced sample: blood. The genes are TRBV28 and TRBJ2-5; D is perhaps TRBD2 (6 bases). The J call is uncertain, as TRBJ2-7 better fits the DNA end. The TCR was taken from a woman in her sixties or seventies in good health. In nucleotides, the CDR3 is TGTGCCAGCAGTTTCCCGATGGGGGGACTGATGTACGAGCAGTACTTC. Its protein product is CASSFPMGGLMYEQYF.